This note documents a single T cell receptor (beta chain) sequence. Primers used for first-strand cDNA, a TRAV- and TRBV-specific set, covered both alpha and beta chains. With a constant-region primer and a V-primer adapter, TCRs were subjected to around 18 PCR cycles of amplification. Each CDR3 protein gets one entry after TCRdb re-called the reads with MiXCR. This sample carries roughly 95,000 distinct CDR3 sequences, roughly 19% of them seen once, and the ten largest clones take around 13%. The CDR3 has 13 amino acids. V lost 3 bases and J lost 8, with 8 bases in between. This sample stems from a study of low-dose radiotherapy and immunotherapy resistance in tumors. Study background: Patients' oral aspirin dose was 300 mg daily across four cycles from cycle 1 day 1.

Time point specified: after trial treatment. The treatment denotes: LDRT plus nivolumab, ipilimumab, low-dose cyclophosphamide and aspirin (RACIN trial). The V call is TRBV7-1, the J call TRBJ1-6; D gene uncertain. TRBV7-1 has ORF status, its function being uncertain. The TCR was taken from a female donor with ovarian cancer. Sequencing was performed on PBMCs, taken after low-dose radiotherapy plus immunotherapy. The CDR3 DNA sequence: TGTGCCAGCAGCTCTCGGCCAGATTCACCCCTCCACTTT. Its protein is CASSSRPDSPLHF.